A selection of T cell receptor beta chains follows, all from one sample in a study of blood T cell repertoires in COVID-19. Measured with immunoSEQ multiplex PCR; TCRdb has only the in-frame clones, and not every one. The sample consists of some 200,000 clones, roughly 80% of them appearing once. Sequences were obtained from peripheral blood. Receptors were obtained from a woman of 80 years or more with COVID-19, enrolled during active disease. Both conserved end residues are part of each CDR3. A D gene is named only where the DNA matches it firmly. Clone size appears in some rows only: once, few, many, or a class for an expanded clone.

cdr3_nt: TGTGCCAGCTACTCTAGCGGGGAAACCTACGAGCAGTACTTC; cdr3_aa: CASYSSGETYEQYF; clone_size: once; v_call: TRBV3-1/TRBV3-2; d_call: TRBD2; j_call: TRBJ2-7
cdr3_nt: TGTGCCAGCAGTGAAAGCAAGGGGCTTAGTGGCTACACCTTC; cdr3_aa: CASSESKGLSGYTF; clone_size: -; v_call: TRBV6-1; d_call: -; j_call: TRBJ1-2
cdr3_nt: TGTGCCAGCAGTTTGGGCCAGGTTGCAACTAATGAAAAACTGTTTTTT; cdr3_aa: CASSLGQVATNEKLFF; clone_size: -; v_call: TRBV28; d_call: -; j_call: TRBJ1-4
cdr3_nt: TGTGCCAGCAGCAACAGCCACTCTGGAAACACCATATATTTT; cdr3_aa: CASSNSHSGNTIYF; clone_size: -; v_call: TRBV7-9; d_call: -; j_call: TRBJ1-3
cdr3_nt: TGCGCCAGCAGTCCCGATCCACAGCCGGAATCACCCCTCCACTTT; cdr3_aa: CASSPDPQPESPLHF; clone_size: -; v_call: TRBV5-1; d_call: -; j_call: TRBJ1-6
cdr3_nt: TGCGCCAGCAGCCAAGCCCAGTACTCTGGAAACACCATATATTTT; cdr3_aa: CASSQAQYSGNTIYF; clone_size: -; v_call: TRBV4-1; d_call: -; j_call: TRBJ1-3
cdr3_nt: TGCGCCACCGGACAGGGGGTAAATGAGCAGTTCTTC; cdr3_aa: CATGQGVNEQFF; clone_size: -; v_call: TRBV5-1; d_call: TRBD1; j_call: TRBJ2-1
cdr3_nt: TGTGCCATTTCCCCGGTCAATCAGCCCCAGCATTTT; cdr3_aa: CAISPVNQPQHF; clone_size: -; v_call: TRBV6-6; d_call: -; j_call: TRBJ1-5
cdr3_nt: TGTGCCAGTAGTTCCCGGGACAGGGGACTCGAAAAACTGTTTTTT; cdr3_aa: CASSSRDRGLEKLFF; clone_size: few; v_call: TRBV19; d_call: TRBD1; j_call: TRBJ1-4
cdr3_nt: TGTGCCAGCAGCTGGGAGGGATTTAATTCACCCCTCCACTTT; cdr3_aa: CASSWEGFNSPLHF; clone_size: -; v_call: TRBV5-6; d_call: -; j_call: TRBJ1-6
cdr3_nt: TGTGCCAGCAGCCAAGGCCCTCGCCAGGGCAGCCCGAGCTCCTATAATTCACCCCTCCACTTT; cdr3_aa: CASSQGPRQGSPSSYNSPLHF; clone_size: few; v_call: TRBV3-1/TRBV3-2; d_call: -; j_call: TRBJ1-6
cdr3_nt: TGCGCCAGCAGCCAAGAGAATATGAGGTATCGAGCTTTCTTT; cdr3_aa: CASSQENMRYRAFF; clone_size: many; v_call: TRBV4-1; d_call: -; j_call: TRBJ1-1
cdr3_nt: TGTGCCTGTGGCAGGGTGAACACTGAAGCTTTCTTT; cdr3_aa: CACGRVNTEAFF; clone_size: -; v_call: TRBV13; d_call: -; j_call: TRBJ1-1
cdr3_nt: TGCAGCGTGGGGACAGGGACAGATACGCAGTATTTT; cdr3_aa: CSVGTGTDTQYF; clone_size: -; v_call: TRBV29-1; d_call: TRBD1; j_call: TRBJ2-3
cdr3_nt: TGTGCCAGCGCGTCCGGCCCACAGGGGGACTATGGCTACACCTTC; cdr3_aa: CASASGPQGDYGYTF; clone_size: -; v_call: TRBV6-5; d_call: TRBD1; j_call: TRBJ1-2
cdr3_nt: TGTGCCACCAGCAGTCTTTTCTATGGCTACACCTTC; cdr3_aa: CATSSLFYGYTF; clone_size: -; v_call: TRBV15; d_call: -; j_call: TRBJ1-2
cdr3_nt: TGTGCCAGCAGCCAGGGGACAGGGGTATCCGGGGAGCTGTTTTTT; cdr3_aa: CASSQGTGVSGELFF; clone_size: -; v_call: TRBV3-1/TRBV3-2; d_call: TRBD1; j_call: TRBJ2-2
cdr3_nt: TGCAGCATAGGACAGGGCAATCAGCCCCAGCATTTT; cdr3_aa: CSIGQGNQPQHF; clone_size: -; v_call: TRBV29-1; d_call: TRBD1; j_call: TRBJ1-5
cdr3_nt: TGTGCCAGCAGCCCCGACTGGGGGGGGGTCACAGATACGCAGTATTTT; cdr3_aa: CASSPDWGGVTDTQYF; clone_size: -; v_call: TRBV4-2; d_call: TRBD2; j_call: TRBJ2-3
cdr3_nt: TGCAGTGCTAGTGTAAGGACTAGCGGGAGTAGGATCGGCGGGGAGCTGTTTTTT; cdr3_aa: CSASVRTSGSRIGGELFF; clone_size: -; v_call: TRBV20-1; d_call: TRBD2; j_call: TRBJ2-2
cdr3_nt: TGCGCCAGCAGCCAGAAAGGGGGCGACTCACTCAACACAGATACGCAGTATTTT; cdr3_aa: CASSQKGGDSLNTDTQYF; clone_size: -; v_call: TRBV4-1; d_call: TRBD1; j_call: TRBJ2-3
cdr3_nt: TGTGCTAGCAGCTTAAGTTTAGTGGGGAGCGGGATCACAGATACGCAGTATTTT; cdr3_aa: CASSLSLVGSGITDTQYF; clone_size: -; v_call: TRBV7-7; d_call: TRBD2; j_call: TRBJ2-3
cdr3_nt: TGTGCCAGCAGCTCCGACAGTTACAATGAGCAGTTCTTC; cdr3_aa: CASSSDSYNEQFF; clone_size: -; v_call: TRBV7-8; d_call: -; j_call: TRBJ2-1
cdr3_nt: TGTGCCAGCAGCCGGACAGGGGGTTACGAGCAGTACTTC; cdr3_aa: CASSRTGGYEQYF; clone_size: -; v_call: TRBV7-9; d_call: TRBD1; j_call: TRBJ2-7
cdr3_nt: TGTGCCAGCAGCTCCGGTGGACAGAGTGGTGGCTACACCTTC; cdr3_aa: CASSSGGQSGGYTF; clone_size: -; v_call: TRBV7-3; d_call: -; j_call: TRBJ1-2
cdr3_nt: TGTGCCAGCTCACCCACTAGCGGGGCATACAATGAGCAGTTCTTC; cdr3_aa: CASSPTSGAYNEQFF; clone_size: -; v_call: TRBV18; d_call: TRBD2; j_call: TRBJ2-1
cdr3_nt: TGCGCCAGCAGACCGACGACTAGCGGGGGACCTAGGGATGAGCAGTTCTTC; cdr3_aa: CASRPTTSGGPRDEQFF; clone_size: -; v_call: TRBV5-1; d_call: TRBD2; j_call: TRBJ2-1